A single TCR beta chain is shown here with its context. In the study's own analysis: Estimates of nucleated cell counts were drawn from the amplification of reference gene primers. Produced via immunoSEQ multiplex PCR; TCRdb's table is partial and in-frame only. V, J and clone size reflect that table, while D and trimming were determined from the DNA. The data hold roughly 53,000 clones, with about 77% observed a single time. The data originate from a study of blood T cell repertoires in COVID-19. Looking at the study overall: The cDNA or gDNA used as material had been derived from T cells, B-cell-depleted T cells, or PBMCs.

Per the germline V gene, CDR1 is LNHDA and CDR2 is SQIVND (reference sequence). Deletions cut 5 bases from V and 0 bases from J, with 11 bases between. The length of the CDR3 is 14 residues. The chain uses TRBV19 and TRBJ2-7; D is uncertain. The TCR was taken from a man between 65 and 85 years old with active or convalescent COVID-19. The sequencing sample was made of peripheral blood. The CDR3 sequence: CASSSQASSYEQYF. In DNA form, the CDR3 reads TGTGCCAGTAGTTCCCAGGCCAGCTCCTACGAGCAGTACTTC. Using reference TRBV19 and TRBJ2-7 for the parts outside the CDR3, the full variable domain is DGGITQSPKYLFRKEGQNVTLSCEQNLNHDAMYWYRQDPGQGLRLIYYSQIVNDFQKGDIAEGYSVSREKKESFPLTVTSAQKNPTAFYLCASSSQASSYEQYFGPGTRLTVT.